This T cell receptor (beta chain) was profiled in a study of cytomegalovirus exposure and HLA in healthy donors. Across the whole study: Most genotyped donors, around 86% of about 430, had Caucasian-associated genetic ancestry. Study-wide points: The study listed around 150 cytomegalovirus-associated TCR beta chains. In a later analysis, TCR association rates varied by HLA locus: DRB1 most, HLA-C fewest. CMV serostatus was the only recorded immune exposure for donors.

Worth noting for this clone: The antigen remains unidentified.

In the PCR, 60 Vbeta and 13 Jbeta primers were used. Some clones are missing from TCRdb's copy, which holds only in-frame ones; the method was immunoSEQ multiplex PCR. Of over 85,000 clones listed, over 60% are singletons. The CDR3 covers 12 residues. Trimming pared 3 bases from V and 4 bases from J, leaving 7 bases between. The germline CDR1 and CDR2 sequences are MNHEY and SMNVEV (reference sequence). Material for sequencing was PBMCs. The clonotype was recovered from a male donor in good health and CMV-seropositive. The chain carries TRBV27 and TRBJ2-7, with D possibly being TRBD1 (6 bases). The CDR3 bases are TGTGCCAGCAGTTTTCAGGGGTACGAGCAGTACTTC. This codes for CASSFQGYEQYF.